The 3 T cell receptor beta chains below were found in one sample sequenced in a study of control samples from healthy donors and cancer patients. The repertoire was sequenced with immunoSEQ multiplex PCR; TCRdb's copy has only in-frame clones and lacks some. The sample lists under 450,000 clones, roughly 90% occurring once. The sequenced sample was PBMCs. These receptor sequences come from a man aged 35-49 years with head and neck cancer.

This clone has more than one count but fewer than ten. This chain uses TRBV5-8 with TRBJ1-4, with a tentative D call TRBD1 (5 bases). Between the trimmed V and J ends, which lost 7 bases and 8 bases, there was a span of 24 bases. This CDR3 is built from 16 residues. Germline values: CDR1 SGHTS, CDR2 YDEGEE. In DNA, the CDR3 is TGTGCCAGCGGGGCTGGCCCCAACGCGGAACTGGAAAAACTGTTTTTT. Protein sequence: CASGAGPNAELEKLFF. Full variable domain (rest looked up from reference TRBV5-8 and TRBJ1-4): EAGVTQSPTHLIKTRGQQATLRCSPISGHTSVYWYQQALGLGLQFLLWYDEGEERNRGNFPPRFSGRQFPNYSSELNVNALELEDSALYLCASGAGPNAELEKLFFGSGTQLSVL.

The table lists this clone with a few counts. This chain joins TRBV6-2 or TRBV6-3 and TRBJ2-1; D ambiguous. V dropped 0 bases and J dropped 3 bases, with 12 bases sitting between them. CDR3 size: 16 residues. Per germline, CDR1 MNHEY and CDR2 SVGEGT. The CDR3 spells CASSYSRAGIYNEQFF. In DNA, the CDR3 is TGTGCCAGCAGTTACTCAAGGGCTGGAATCTACAATGAGCAGTTCTTC.

J is TRBJ1-2 and V is TRBV30; D is possibly TRBD1 (6 bases). Trimming stripped 5 bases from V and 2 bases from J, with 12 bases between. CDR3 length: 13 amino acids. The V gene's germline CDR1 is GTSNPN and CDR2 SVGIG (reference sequence). This CDR3 is CAWYRTANYGYTF. The CDR3 DNA reads as TGTGCCTGGTACCGGACAGCCAACTATGGCTACACCTTC. Combining the CDR3 with reference TRBV30 and TRBJ1-2 gives the whole variable domain SQTIHQWPATLVQPVGSPLSLECTVEGTSNPNLYWYRQAAGRGLQLLFYSVGIGQISSEVPQNLSASRPQDRQFILSSKKLLLSDSGFYLCAWYRTANYGYTFGSGTRLTVV.